Listed below are T cell receptor beta chains from one sample, sequenced in a study of glioma-infiltrating T cells. TCRdb re-called the multiplex PCR reads through MiXCR, storing one row per CDR3 protein. The top ten hold 35% of the sample, which has approximately 120,000 distinct CDR3 sequences, less than 30% seen once. The sequenced material came from glioma tissue, nonneoplastic brain tissue, or PBMCs (not recorded which). Source of these receptors: a human donor with low-grade glioma or glioblastoma, undergoing nonglioma brain surgery, or in good health (not recorded which). Each CDR3 is given with its conserved first and last residue. Each record gives: V gene, J gene, CDR3 protein.

>TRBV28|TRBJ2-7
CASSLDVLKRTGEQYF
>TRBV4-1|TRBJ1-1
CVSSRGGGQGNTEAFF
>TRBV4-1|TRBJ1-1
CASSQEGRAVLRAFF
>TRBV30|TRBJ1-3
CARGTGKFTISSGNTIYF
>TRBV4-2|TRBJ2-7
CASSQAGTATYEQYF
>TRBV7-9|TRBJ2-7
CASTQGPGDYEQYF
>TRBV7-2|TRBJ1-4
CASSLNPSNEKLFF
>TRBV27|TRBJ2-1
CASSKQGRGCNEQFF
>TRBV7-2|TRBJ2-7
CASSRPAGEQYF
>TRBV6-2/TRBV6-3|TRBJ1-1
CASSTTSGEDTEAFF
>TRBV3-1|TRBJ2-7
CASSQRGTVRSHEQYF
>TRBV7-2|TRBJ1-6
CASSPERANNSPLHF
>TRBV7-2|TRBJ2-7
CASSSGRSSYEQYF
>TRBV6-2/TRBV6-3|TRBJ2-7
CASSYEGRISYEQYF
>TRBV7-9|TRBJ2-5
CASSPGTSVQETQYF
>TRBV24-1|TRBJ2-5
CATSDSGTRLQETQYF
>TRBV6-5|TRBJ2-5
CDSSLGGTKYF
>TRBV3-1|TRBJ2-1
CASSRERLSGVNEQFF
>TRBV19|TRBJ2-2
CASNGQFNTGELFF
>TRBV12-3/TRBV12-4|TRBJ2-3
CASSFRGGAGDTQYF
>TRBV28|TRBJ1-4
CASSLQSTNEKLFF
>TRBV7-9|TRBJ1-5
CASSLSDNNQPQHF
>TRBV7-2|TRBJ2-7
CASSLGTSSSYEQYF
>TRBV4-1|TRBJ2-1
CASSPSWTGENEQFF
>TRBV29-1|TRBJ2-7
CSVLGSGRRHEQYF
>TRBV29-1|TRBJ2-7
CSVWAYEQYF
>TRBV27|TRBJ2-3
CASSFSPTTDTQYF
>TRBV28|TRBJ2-1
CASSWIAGDNEQFF
>TRBV4-2|TRBJ2-1
CASSQAGQREKFF
>TRBV7-2|TRBJ2-7
CASSSAGQSYEQYF
>TRBV6-1|TRBJ1-5
CASKQWSGEPQHF
>TRBV28|TRBJ1-2
CASSLRAYTF
>TRBV4-3|TRBJ2-3
CASSAIPGQGTDTQYF
>TRBV2|TRBJ2-7
CASPRSLGDEQYF
>TRBV12-3/TRBV12-4|TRBJ1-5
CASSFGGNQPQHF
>TRBV14|TRBJ1-2
CASSQVRTGIYGYTF